Below are 20 T cell receptor beta chains sequenced from a single sample in a study of blood T cell repertoires in COVID-19. Repertoires were generated with immunoSEQ multiplex PCR, while TCRdb's copy carries only in-frame clones and drops some. The sample comprises approximately 150,000 clones, roughly 87% of which are singletons, and around 1.6% rests with the top ten. The specimen was peripheral blood. The receptors shown here come from a human donor in a cohort sampled during active COVID-19.

The gene calls are TRBV9 and TRBJ2-1, with 13 bases aligning to TRBD2. Per germline, CDR1 SGDLS and CDR2 YYNGEE. This CDR3 spans 17 amino acids. V lost 0 bases and J lost 4; bases outside the gene matches: 4. The CDR3 sequence: CASSVATSGGPYNEQFF. CDR3 in DNA: TGTGCCAGCAGCGTAGCGACTAGCGGGGGGCCTTACAATGAGCAGTTCTTC.

The chain recombines TRBV9 with TRBJ2-3; the match to TRBD1 covers 9 bases. Germline CDR1 reads SGDLS; CDR2 reads YYNGEE. Trimming took 0 bases from V and 2 from J; bases not matched to a gene: 4. This CDR3 has 16 amino acids. The CDR3 sequence: CASSVDGQGFTDTQYF. The CDR3 region has the DNA TGTGCCAGCAGCGTAGACGGACAGGGGTTCACAGATACGCAGTATTTT.

V is TRBV4-2 and J is TRBJ1-5, with D hard to call. The CDR3 spans 18 residues. The V and J ends lost 4 bases and 0 bases respectively, with 19 bases between them. In germline, CDR1 is LGHNA, CDR2 YNFKEQ. The CDR3 bases are TGTGCCAGCAGCCGTACAGTGGCAAACTTTTATAGCAATCAGCCCCAGCATTTT. Its protein product is CASSRTVANFYSNQPQHF.

The chain has TRBV20-1 and TRBJ1-1; 11 bases agree with TRBD1. Germline values: CDR1 DFQATT, CDR2 SNEGSKA (reference sequence). There are 17 residues in the CDR3. With 3 bases clipped from V and 0 bases from J, the junction kept 9 bases outside the gene matches. CDR3 nucleotides: TGCAGTGCTAGTGGGACAGGGGGAATTGACATGAACACTGAAGCTTTCTTT. This sequence encodes CSASGTGGIDMNTEAFF.

J is TRBJ2-3 and V is TRBV14; 8 bases map to TRBD1. The junction had 5 bases not matched to a gene; V was cut back by 4 bases and J by 2 bases. Germline V CDR1 and CDR2: SGHDN, FVKESK. The CDR3 spans 15 residues. This CDR3 reads CASSLLDRDTDTQYF. The CDR3 DNA reads as TGTGCCAGCAGCCTTTTGGACAGGGACACAGATACGCAGTATTTT.

The chain recombines TRBV5-4 with TRBJ2-1; no firm D call. The CDR3 has 13 amino acids. The V end lost 4 bases, the J end lost 5 bases, and 10 bases lay between the germline ends. Germline V gene sequence: CDR1 SGHNT, CDR2 YYREEE (reference sequence). The CDR3 sequence is CASSETTNNEQFF. In nucleotides, the CDR3 is TGTGCCAGCAGCGAAACAACAAACAATGAGCAGTTCTTC.

V usage is TRBV30 and J usage is TRBJ1-5; 7 bases line up with TRBD1. The CDR3 is made up of 13 amino acids. Unmatched junction bases numbered 9, after V lost 5 bases and J lost 8 bases. Germline values: CDR1 GTSNPN, CDR2 SVGIG (reference sequence). CDR3 sequence (DNA): TGTGCCTGGTCACGACAGGGCGCGGAGCCCCAGCATTTT. Translation: CAWSRQGAEPQHF.

A word on this clone: One end of the junction varies from germline; a read error may be responsible. The chain links TRBV6-5 to TRBJ1-1; 9 nucleotides line up with TRBD1. Germline CDR1 and CDR2: MNHEY and SVGAGI. CDR3 length: 14 amino acids. CDR3 nucleotides: TGTGCCAGCAGTCTCGACCGGGACAGGGCCAGCAAAACGTTT. Residues: CASSLDRDRASKTF.

The J gene is TRBJ2-1, the V gene TRBV5-1, with 8 bases fitting TRBD1. Germline trimming cut 3 bases from V and 6 bases from J; bases unmatched to any gene: 5. The CDR3 extends over 14 amino acids. Germline-derived CDR1 and CDR2 are SGHRS and YFSETQ. The CDR3 region is CASSSGTGINEQFF. CDR3 in DNA: TGCGCCAGCAGCTCCGGGACAGGAATCAATGAGCAGTTCTTC.

The chain uses TRBV3-1 (or the pseudogene TRBV3-2) and TRBJ1-5; no firm D call. CDR3 size: 13 residues. Germline V gene data show CDR1 as LGHDT and CDR2 as YNNKEL (reference sequence). The V gene lost 0 bases and the J gene lost 5 bases, with 5 bases spanning the gap. CDR3 bases: TGTGCCAGCAGCCAAGAAGCCTATCAGCCCCAGCATTTT. Translating it yields CASSQEAYQPQHF.

This rearrangement joins TRBV10-3 to TRBJ1-6; a possible D gene is TRBD1 (5 bases). V lost 2 bases and J lost 7, with 12 bases in between. The length of the CDR3 is 15 residues. Germline V CDR1 and CDR2: ENHRY, SYGVKD. CDR3 region: CAISEVVTDNSPLHF. The CDR3 nucleotides are TGTGCCATCAGTGAGGTCGTGACAGACAATTCACCCCTCCACTTT.

J is TRBJ1-4 and V is TRBV4-1, with 8 positions matching TRBD1. CDR1 and CDR2 from the germline V gene are MGHRA and YSYEKL. With 0 bases clipped from V and 2 bases from J, the junction kept 2 bases outside the gene matches. The CDR3 contains 16 residues. The CDR3 protein is CASSQDRQGTNEKLFF. The CDR3, as DNA: TGCGCCAGCAGCCAAGATCGACAGGGGACTAATGAAAAACTGTTTTTT.

The rearrangement links TRBV14 to TRBJ1-1; D call uncertain. CDR1 and CDR2 (germline): SGHDN, FVKESK. V lost 9 bases and J lost 6, with 17 bases in between. This CDR3 has 13 amino acids. The CDR3 is CASQTLEGSEAFF. Here the CDR3 DNA reads TGTGCCAGTCAGACACTAGAAGGCTCTGAAGCTTTCTTT. Drawing the rest from reference TRBV14 and TRBJ1-1, the complete variable domain is EAGVTQFPSHSVIEKGQTVTLRCDPISGHDNLYWYRRVMGKEIKFLLHFVKESKQDESGMPNNRFLAERTGGTYSTLKVQPAELEDSGVYFCASQTLEGSEAFFGQGTRLTVV.

This chain's CDR3 is CASSFEQIYNEQFF. The CDR3 DNA reads TGTGCCAGCAGCTTCGAACAGATCTACAATGAGCAGTTCTTC. The J gene is TRBJ2-1, the V gene TRBV7-2; no reliable D call. V lost 3 bases to trimming and J lost 3 bases, with 9 bases between them. CDR1 SGHTA and CDR2 FQGNSA come from the germline V gene. CDR3 length: 14 residues.

V and J are TRBV1 and TRBJ1-5; the table's TRBD1 call for D was not verified on the DNA. TRBV1 is designated a pseudogene. This CDR3 is 16 amino acids long. Here the CDR3 reads CTSSQEEGASNQPQHF. The CDR3 nucleotides read TGCACCAGCAGCCAAGAGGAAGGGGCGAGCAATCAGCCCCAGCATTTT.

This sequence joins TRBV9 and TRBJ2-1, with 7 bases lining up with TRBD1. Germline CDR1 and CDR2: SGDLS and YYNGEE. Losses at the gene ends were 4 bases for V and 1 base for J; bases not matched to a gene: 11. The CDR3 length is 17 residues. CDR3: CASSPRTGDLSYNEQFF. The CDR3 DNA reads TGTGCCAGCAGCCCAAGGACAGGAGATCTTTCCTACAATGAGCAGTTCTTC. Based on the CDR3 plus reference TRBV9 and TRBJ2-1, the full variable domain is DSGVTQTPKHLITATGQRVTLRCSPRSGDLSVYWYQQSLDQGLQFLIQYYNGEERAKGNILERFSAQQFPDLHSELNLSSLELGDSALYFCASSPRTGDLSYNEQFFGPGTRLTVL.

The chain combines TRBV4-1 with TRBJ2-5; 12 bases are shared with TRBD2. V shed 4 bases, J shed 1 base, and the junction held 7 bases outside the gene matches. The CDR3 has 17 amino acids. Germline V gene data show CDR1 as MGHRA and CDR2 as YSYEKL. In nucleotides, the CDR3 is TGCGCCAGCAGCCCTGGGACTAGCGGGCCCTCCCAAGAGACCCAGTACTTC. Amino acid sequence: CASSPGTSGPSQETQYF.

The chain carries TRBV6-5 and TRBJ1-6, with D perhaps matching TRBD1 (5 bases). V lost 5 bases and J 8 bases, leaving 13 bases between the germline ends. The CDR3 is 14 residues long. Germline loops: CDR1 MNHEY, CDR2 SVGAGI. The CDR3 protein is CASSLQVGDSPLHF. In DNA, the CDR3 is TGTGCCAGCAGTCTACAGGTTGGGGATTCACCCCTCCACTTT.

This clone was counted a few times. As DNA, the CDR3 is TGTGCCAGCAGCGCAGGGGGGATTTCACCCCTCCACTTT. Amino acid sequence: CASSAGGISPLHF. The gene calls are TRBV7-3 and TRBJ1-6; 7 nucleotides match TRBD1. The germline V gene encodes CDR1 SGHTA and CDR2 FQGTGA. The CDR3 is 13 residues long. The V and J ends lost 5 bases and 9 bases, in that order; junction bases with no gene match: 4.

This CDR3 is CASSPDRVNTEAFF. CDR3 DNA: TGTGCCAGCTCACCAGACAGGGTTAACACTGAAGCTTTCTTT. The chain recombines TRBV18 with TRBJ1-1; 7 nucleotides align to TRBD1. Germline CDR1 is KGHSH and CDR2 is LQKENI. CDR3 length: 14 amino acids. Trimming at V came to 2 bases and at J to 2 bases, leaving 2 bases not matched to a gene. The whole variable domain, remainder taken from reference TRBV18 and TRBJ1-1, is NAGVMQNPRHLVRRRGQEARLRCSPMKGHSHVYWYRQLPEEGLKFMVYLQKENIIDESGMPKERFSAEFPKEGPSILRIQQVVRGDSAAYFCASSPDRVNTEAFFGQGTRLTVV.